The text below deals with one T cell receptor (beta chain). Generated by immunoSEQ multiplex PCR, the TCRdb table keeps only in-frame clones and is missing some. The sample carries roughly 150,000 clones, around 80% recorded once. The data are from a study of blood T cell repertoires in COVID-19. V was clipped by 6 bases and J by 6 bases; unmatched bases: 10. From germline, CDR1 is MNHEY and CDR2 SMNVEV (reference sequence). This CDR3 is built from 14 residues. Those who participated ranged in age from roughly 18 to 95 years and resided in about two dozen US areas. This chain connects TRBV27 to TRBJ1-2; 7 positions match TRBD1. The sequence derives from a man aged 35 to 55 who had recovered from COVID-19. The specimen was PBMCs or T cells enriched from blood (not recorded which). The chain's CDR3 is CASSQGGSPDGYTF. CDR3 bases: TGTGCCAGCAGCCAAGGGGGCTCGCCCGATGGCTACACCTTC.